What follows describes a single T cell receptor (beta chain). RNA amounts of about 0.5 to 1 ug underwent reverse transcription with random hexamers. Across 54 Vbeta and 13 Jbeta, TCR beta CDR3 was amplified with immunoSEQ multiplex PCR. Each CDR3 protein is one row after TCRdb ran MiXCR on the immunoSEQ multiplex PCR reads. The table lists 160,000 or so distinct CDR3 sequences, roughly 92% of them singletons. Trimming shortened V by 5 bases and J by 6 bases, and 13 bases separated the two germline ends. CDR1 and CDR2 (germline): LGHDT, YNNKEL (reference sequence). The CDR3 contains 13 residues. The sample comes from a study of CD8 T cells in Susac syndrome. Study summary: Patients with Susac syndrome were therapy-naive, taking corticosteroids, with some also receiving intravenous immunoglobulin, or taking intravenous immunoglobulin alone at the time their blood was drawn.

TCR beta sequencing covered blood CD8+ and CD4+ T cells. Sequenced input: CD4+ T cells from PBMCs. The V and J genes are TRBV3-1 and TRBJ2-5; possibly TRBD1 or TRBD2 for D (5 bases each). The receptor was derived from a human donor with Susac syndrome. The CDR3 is CASSYRDPQTQYF. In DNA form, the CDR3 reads TGTGCCAGCAGCTACCGGGACCCCCAGACCCAGTACTTC.